Shown below are 12 T cell receptor beta chains from a single sample sequenced in a study of cytomegalovirus exposure and HLA in healthy donors. The PCR contained 60 Vbeta and 13 Jbeta primers. Produced via immunoSEQ multiplex PCR; TCRdb's table is partial and in-frame only. The sample holds roughly 100,000 clones, 71% seen once. The sample comprised PBMCs. Receptor source: a female donor in good health and CMV-seronegative.

The rearrangement joins TRBV9 to TRBJ2-1; 16 bases match TRBD2. V trimming: 3 bases; J trimming: 10 bases; junction bases outside the gene matches: 4. There are 15 residues in the CDR3. Germline V lookup: CDR1 SGDLS, CDR2 YYNGEE. Here the CDR3 reads CASSGGLAGGEEQFF. For the CDR3, the DNA is TGTGCCAGCAGCGGGGGACTAGCGGGAGGGGAAGAGCAGTTCTTC.

The J gene is TRBJ2-7, the V gene TRBV2; 10 bases map to TRBD2. Germline V CDR1 and CDR2: SNHLY, FYNNEI. The CDR3 contains 15 residues. V lost 3 bases to trimming and J lost 6 bases; unmatched junction nucleotides: 8. CDR3 residues: CASSDLGLAGVEQYF. The CDR3 DNA reads as TGTGCCAGCAGTGATTTAGGGCTAGCGGGAGTCGAGCAGTACTTC.

This clone has just a few counts. CDR3 nucleotide sequence: TGTGCCAGCTACCCGGGGAGGGCCTTAGATGAAAAACTGTTTTTT. Encoded protein: CASYPGRALDEKLFF. The rearrangement links TRBV19 to TRBJ1-4; no firm D call. Germline CDR1 reads LNHDA; CDR2 reads SQIVND (reference sequence). This CDR3 region has 15 residues. V lost 9 bases and J lost 6, with 20 bases in between.

This chain links TRBV13 with TRBJ2-1; 7 nucleotides align to TRBD2. The CDR3 has 15 amino acids. V gave up 4 bases and J gave up 9 bases; unmatched junction bases: 12. Germline lookup yields CDR1 PRHDT and CDR2 FYEKMQ (reference sequence). The CDR3 coding sequence is TGTGCCAGCAGCTCGGGGTCGGGAGGATTGAGTGAGCAGTTCTTC. It is translated as CASSSGSGGLSEQFF.

This chain uses TRBV11-3 with TRBJ2-5; D not resolved. V was shortened by 0 bases and J by 1 base, with 6 bases between the two germline ends. This CDR3 spans 14 amino acids. Germline V gives CDR1 SGHNT, CDR2 YENEEA. In DNA form, the CDR3 reads TGTGCCAGCAGCTTAGACCCCCTCCAAGAGACCCAGTACTTC. It codes for CASSLDPLQETQYF.

The chain joins TRBV28 to TRBJ2-7; 13 bases are a match to TRBD2. CDR1 is MDHEN and CDR2 is SYDVKM in the germline V gene. The CDR3 length is 16 residues. The V and J ends lost 3 bases and 2 bases, in that order; junction bases with no gene match: 4. Here the CDR3 reads CASSLGGLAGTYEQYF. The DNA of the CDR3 is TGTGCCAGCAGTTTGGGGGGACTAGCGGGGACCTACGAGCAGTACTTC.

J is TRBJ2-7 and V is TRBV19, with TRBD1 matching over 7 bases. The J segment lost 5 bases and the V segment lost 6 bases, leaving 4 bases of the junction unmatched. The CDR3 runs to 12 residues. Germline lookup yields CDR1 LNHDA and CDR2 SQIVND (reference sequence). This CDR3 reads CASSRTGNEQYF. In nucleotides, the CDR3 is TGTGCCAGTAGCAGGACAGGTAACGAGCAGTACTTC.

The chain has TRBV7-9 and TRBJ2-1, with D maybe TRBD1 (5 bases). In germline, CDR1 is SEHNR, CDR2 FQNEAQ (reference sequence). This CDR3 contains 13 residues. Trimming pared 4 bases from V and 7 bases from J, leaving 11 bases between. The CDR3: CASSSGSVNEQFF. In nucleotides, the CDR3 is TGTGCCAGCAGCTCAGGGTCAGTTAATGAGCAGTTCTTC.

The V call is TRBV19, the J call TRBJ2-3; D possibly corresponds to TRBD2 (5 bases). This CDR3 region has 14 residues. With 7 bases removed from V and 2 bases from J, the gap between germline ends came to 13 bases. Per germline, CDR1 LNHDA and CDR2 SQIVND (reference sequence). The chain's CDR3 is CASTPWGDTDTQYF. The CDR3 DNA reads TGTGCCAGTACCCCGTGGGGAGACACAGATACGCAGTATTTT. The complete variable domain, with remaining parts taken from reference TRBV19 and TRBJ2-3, reads DGGITQSPKYLFRKEGQNVTLSCEQNLNHDAMYWYRQDPGQGLRLIYYSQIVNDFQKGDIAEGYSVSREKKESFPLTVTSAQKNPTAFYLCASTPWGDTDTQYFGPGTRLTVL.

V usage is TRBV2 and J usage is TRBJ2-2, with a tentative D call TRBD2 (6 bases). Germline CDR1 is SNHLY and CDR2 is FYNNEI. There are 14 residues in the CDR3. Trimming cost V 10 bases and J 8 bases, with 20 bases left between them. The CDR3 DNA reads TGTGCCACCCGACTAGACGGGGCCCCTGGGGAGCTGTTTTTT. The encoded protein is CATRLDGAPGELFF.

The chain uses TRBV5-6 and TRBJ2-7; 7 bases map to TRBD2. V lost 2 bases to trimming and J lost 3 bases; unmatched junction nucleotides: 8. This CDR3 has 15 amino acids. The V gene's germline CDR1 is SGHDT and CDR2 YYEEEE. Written as DNA, the CDR3 is TGTGCCAGCAGCTTAGGCGGGAGCTGGGGCTACGAGCAGTACTTC. It is translated as CASSLGGSWGYEQYF.

The chain carries TRBV11-2 and TRBJ2-7; TRBD1 is a possible D gene (6 bases). Trimming removed 4 bases at V and 4 bases at J, with 17 bases between. Looked up from germline, CDR1 is SGHAT and CDR2 is FQNNGV. The CDR3 sequence is 15 residues long. CDR3 sequence (DNA): TGTGCCAGCAGCTCTTCCGGGACACGGGCTTACGAGCAGTACTTC. Its translation: CASSSSGTRAYEQYF. The variable domain in full, with the rest retrieved from reference TRBV11-2 and TRBJ2-7, is EAGVAQSPRYKIIEKRQSVAFWCNPISGHATLYWYQQILGQGPKLLIQFQNNGVVDDSQLPKDRFSAERLKGVDSTLKIQPAKLEDSAVYLCASSSSGTRAYEQYFGPGTRLTVT.